This T cell receptor beta chain was recovered during a study of blood T cell repertoires in COVID-19. Study summary: T cells, B-cell-depleted T cells, or PBMCs provided the cDNA or gDNA that served as material.

Produced via immunoSEQ multiplex PCR; TCRdb's table is partial and in-frame only. The sample holds roughly 380,000 clones, 81% seen once. The germline V gene encodes CDR1 LNHDA and CDR2 SQIVND (reference sequence). The CDR3 extends over 14 amino acids. The V gene lost 5 bases and the J gene lost 4 bases, with 14 bases spanning the gap. The clonotype comes from a human donor with acute or convalescent COVID-19. The donor label of this sample is uncertain. The sample was peripheral blood. The chain links TRBV19 to TRBJ1-2, with D possibly matching TRBD1 (6 bases). This CDR3 reads CASSVTGPGYGYTF. CDR3 DNA: TGTGCCAGTAGTGTCACAGGGCCCGGCTATGGCTACACCTTC. Full variable domain (missing parts from reference TRBV19 and TRBJ1-2): DGGITQSPKYLFRKEGQNVTLSCEQNLNHDAMYWYRQDPGQGLRLIYYSQIVNDFQKGDIAEGYSVSREKKESFPLTVTSAQKNPTAFYLCASSVTGPGYGYTFGSGTRLTVV.